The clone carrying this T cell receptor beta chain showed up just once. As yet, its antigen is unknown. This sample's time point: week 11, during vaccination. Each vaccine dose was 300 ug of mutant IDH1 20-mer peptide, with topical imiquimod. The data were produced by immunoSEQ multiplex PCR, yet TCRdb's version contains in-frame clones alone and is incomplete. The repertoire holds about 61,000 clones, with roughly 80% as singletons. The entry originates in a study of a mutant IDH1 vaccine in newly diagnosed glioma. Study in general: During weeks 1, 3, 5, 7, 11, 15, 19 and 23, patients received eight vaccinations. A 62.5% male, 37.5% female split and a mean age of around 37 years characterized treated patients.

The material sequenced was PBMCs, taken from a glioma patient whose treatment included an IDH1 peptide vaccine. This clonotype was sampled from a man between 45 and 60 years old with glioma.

DNA of the CDR3: TGTGCCAGCAGCCCTCAGGCGGGAGGTGAAAAACTGTTTTTT. Its translation: CASSPQAGGEKLFF. The J gene is TRBJ1-4, the V gene TRBV7-6, with D unresolved. Germline assignment: CDR1 SGHVS and CDR2 FNYEAQ. The V gene lost 5 bases and the J gene lost 7 bases, with 14 bases spanning the gap. The CDR3 is 14 residues long.